This T cell receptor (beta chain) was documented in a study of preoperative IRX-2 immunotherapy in early breast cancer. Trimming took 0 bases from V and 3 from J, leaving 10 bases between them. This CDR3 has 15 residues. Germline V gene data show CDR1 as SGHTS and CDR2 as YDEGEE. Treatment: preoperative locoregional IRX-2 cytokine immunotherapy. Preoperative locoregional IRX-2 cytokine immunotherapy was tested in the phase Ib source study. Some clones are missing from TCRdb's copy, which holds only in-frame ones; the method was immunoSEQ multiplex PCR. The sample comprises around 40,000 clones, about 95% of which are singletons, and roughly 1.6% rests with the top ten.

The chain links TRBV5-8 to TRBJ1-5; D possibly corresponds to TRBD1 (5 bases). The material sequenced was tumor tissue, taken after IRX-2 immunotherapy. This TCR was sampled from a human donor with breast cancer. CDR3 sequence reads: CASSLGRDPNQPQHF. The CDR3 DNA sequence: TGTGCCAGCAGCTTGGGACGGGACCCCAATCAGCCCCAGCATTTT. The complete variable domain, with remaining parts taken from reference TRBV5-8 and TRBJ1-5, reads EAGVTQSPTHLIKTRGQQATLRCSPISGHTSVYWYQQALGLGLQFLLWYDEGEERNRGNFPPRFSGRQFPNYSSELNVNALELEDSALYLCASSLGRDPNQPQHFGDGTRLSIL.